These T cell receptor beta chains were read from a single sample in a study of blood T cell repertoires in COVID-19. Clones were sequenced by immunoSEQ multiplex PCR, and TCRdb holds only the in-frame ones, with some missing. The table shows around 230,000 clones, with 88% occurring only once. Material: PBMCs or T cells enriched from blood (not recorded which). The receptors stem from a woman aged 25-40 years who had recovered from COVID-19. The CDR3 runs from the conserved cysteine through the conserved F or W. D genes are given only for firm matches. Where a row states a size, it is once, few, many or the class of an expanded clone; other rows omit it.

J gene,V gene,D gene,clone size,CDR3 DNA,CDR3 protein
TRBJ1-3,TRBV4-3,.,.,TGCGCCAGCAGCCAAGAGCCCCAGGGAAACACCATATATTTT,CASSQEPQGNTIYF
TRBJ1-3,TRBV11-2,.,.,TGTGCCAGCAGCTTAGCGGCAGGGAATGGAGTAAACACCATATATTTT,CASSLAAGNGVNTIYF
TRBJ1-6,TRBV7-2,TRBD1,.,TGTGCCAGCAGGAAAGAGGACAGGGGCTCTTCACCCCTCCACTTT,CASRKEDRGSSPLHF
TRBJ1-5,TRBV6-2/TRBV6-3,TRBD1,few,TGTGCCAGCAGTTACGTGAGGACAGGGAGGCGTCAGCCCCAGCATTTT,CASSYVRTGRRQPQHF
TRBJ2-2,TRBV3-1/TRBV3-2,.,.,TGTGCCAGCAGCCAAGTACCAGGGGTCACCGGGGAGCTGTTTTTT,CASSQVPGVTGELFF
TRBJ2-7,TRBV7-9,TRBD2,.,TGTGCCAGCAGTCTCACTAGCGGGGCTCCACCCGCCTACGAGCAGTACTTC,CASSLTSGAPPAYEQYF
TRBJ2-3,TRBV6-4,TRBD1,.,TGTGCCTCACAGGGGGCGCGCATTGGGACAGATACGCAGTATTTT,CASQGARIGTDTQYF
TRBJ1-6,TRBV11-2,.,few,TGTGCCAGCAGCCTGACAGATAATAATTCACCCCTCCACTTT,CASSLTDNNSPLHF
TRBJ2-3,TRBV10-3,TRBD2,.,TGTGCCATCAGTGAGTCGATGTTAGCGGGGGGGCCTGGGGCAGATACGCAGTATTTT,CAISESMLAGGPGADTQYF
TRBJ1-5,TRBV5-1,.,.,TGCGCCAGCAGCCTGGACAGTCCTAATCAGCCCCAGCATTTT,CASSLDSPNQPQHF
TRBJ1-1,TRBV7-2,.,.,TGTGCCTCCTACCCCGGTCGGGATAGAGACACTGAAGCTTTCTTT,CASYPGRDRDTEAFF
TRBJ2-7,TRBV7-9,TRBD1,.,TGTGCCAGCAGCTCAACAGGACAGGGGGCGCGGGAGCAGTACTTC,CASSSTGQGAREQYF
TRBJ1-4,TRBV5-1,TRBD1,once,TGCGCCAGCAGCTTGGAGGGGACAGGTTATGAAAAACTGTTTTTT,CASSLEGTGYEKLFF
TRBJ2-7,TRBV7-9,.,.,TGTGCCAGCAGCCCTCCTGAGGGCAGGAAGACGCAGTACTTC,CASSPPEGRKTQYF
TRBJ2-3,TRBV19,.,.,TGTGCCAGTAGTATAGAAGGGGTTCGCACAGATACGCAGTATTTT,CASSIEGVRTDTQYF
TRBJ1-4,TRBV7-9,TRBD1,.,TGTGCCAGCAGTCTTGATCGGACAGGAGGGGAAAAACTGTTTTTT,CASSLDRTGGEKLFF
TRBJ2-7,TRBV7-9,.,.,TGTGCCAGCAGCTTATTGACTAGTCGCATTGCCTACGAGCAGTACTTC,CASSLLTSRIAYEQYF
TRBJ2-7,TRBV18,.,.,TGTGCCAGCTCACCCTTATATTCGGGCAGGGAATGCGAGCAGTACTTC,CASSPLYSGRECEQYF
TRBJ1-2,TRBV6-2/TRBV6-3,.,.,TGTGCCAGCAGTCCGAACAGGGTCTATGGCTACACCTTC,CASSPNRVYGYTF
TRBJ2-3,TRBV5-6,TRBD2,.,TGTGCCAGCAGCTTGCGGCGGGGGGTAAAGACAGATACGCAGTATTTT,CASSLRRGVKTDTQYF
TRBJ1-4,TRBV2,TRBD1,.,TGTGCCAGCAGGGTAGACAGGGGGGATGAAAAACTGTTTTTT,CASRVDRGDEKLFF
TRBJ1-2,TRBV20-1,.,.,TGCAGTGCTAGTCGTTTGGAGGGCTACACCTTC,CSASRLEGYTF
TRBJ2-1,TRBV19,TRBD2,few,TGTGCCAGTAGAACACCGGGACTAGCTCTCAATGAGCAGTTCTTC,CASRTPGLALNEQFF
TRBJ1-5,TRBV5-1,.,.,TGCGCCAGCTACAGGTTCAATCAGCCCCAGCATTTT,CASYRFNQPQHF